A selection of T cell receptor beta chains follows, all from one sample in a study of T cell responses to AZD1222 COVID-19 vaccine. This table comes from immunoSEQ multiplex PCR, and its TCRdb copy is limited to in-frame clones, with some not included. The data show some 150,000 clones, with 85% to 95% seen just once and about 1.3% held by the top ten. Sequencing used peripheral blood, obtained on day 0 of AZD1222 vaccination. Every receptor here comes from an adult in good health. The CDR3 runs from the conserved cysteine through the conserved F or W. The D gene is left open where the match is weak.

>TRBJ2-3|TRBV24-1|-
CATSRQGTDTQYF
>TRBJ1-2|TRBV10-2|-
CASSESGDGRAVGYTF
>TRBJ2-1|TRBV4-1|-
CASSQMGGAWSEQFF
>TRBJ1-2|TRBV5-1|-
CASSLAGDGYTF
>TRBJ1-2|TRBV2|-
CASIGWSYGYTF
>TRBJ2-2|TRBV7-9|-
CASSLRGGNGELFF
>TRBJ1-5|TRBV10-3|-
CAISESNRGSNQPQHF
>TRBJ2-3|TRBV5-6|TRBD1
CASSFPDRWTDTQYF
>TRBJ2-1|TRBV20-1|TRBD2
CSASGREAYNEQFF
>TRBJ2-2|TRBV7-6|-
CASSFLETGIGELFF
>TRBJ1-5|TRBV7-2|-
CASSLSTGSSNQPQHF
>TRBJ2-1|TRBV2|-
CASSGSGDLRYNEQFF
>TRBJ2-3|TRBV4-1|TRBD2
CASSLLGGADTQYF
>TRBJ1-1|TRBV18|-
CASSPPGGLRNTEAFF
>TRBJ2-2|TRBV19|TRBD1
CASSGGEGANTGELFF
>TRBJ1-1|TRBV7-9|-
CASSLEYLQEGNTEAFF
>TRBJ2-1|TRBV14|-
CASSQGVVREEFF
>TRBJ2-2|TRBV4-1|TRBD2
CASSQSSGGARTGELFF
>TRBJ2-5|TRBV5-6|-
CASSSGDRRVETQYF
>TRBJ1-5|TRBV7-9|TRBD1
CASSLADRGDQPQHF
>TRBJ2-3|TRBV7-9|-
CASSPLFNTDTQYF
>TRBJ1-1|TRBV28|-
CASSPGPINTEAFF
>TRBJ1-5|TRBV24-1|-
CATSDIPGDNQPQHF
>TRBJ1-1|TRBV6-5|-
CASSYFGIRVNTEAFF
>TRBJ1-1|TRBV9|-
CASSPGLYYTEAFF
>TRBJ2-1|TRBV5-1|TRBD2
CASSLGTSEIGEQFF
>TRBJ1-2|TRBV19|TRBD1
CASSTGTGVHYGYTF
>TRBJ2-5|TRBV3-1/TRBV3-2|-
CASSLYWGGAKETQYF
>TRBJ2-5|TRBV19|-
CASTESPMQETQYF
>TRBJ2-5|TRBV18|-
CASSPDPETQYF
>TRBJ1-1|TRBV7-9|-
CASSLVQAGNTEAFF
>TRBJ2-1|TRBV6-5|-
CASSYSLGPTNEQFF
>TRBJ1-2|TRBV20-1|-
CSAEARGGYTF
>TRBJ1-3|TRBV7-2|TRBD1
CASSKLQGPRGGTIYF
>TRBJ2-2|TRBV7-9|TRBD1
CASSFPGQGRPGELFF
>TRBJ2-3|TRBV7-2|-
CASSLDLAIDTQYF
>TRBJ1-1|TRBV2|-
CASSGDIAFF
>TRBJ2-3|TRBV3-1/TRBV3-2|-
CASSPGAGDTQYF
>TRBJ1-4|TRBV6-6|-
CASSRVAPATNEKLFF
>TRBJ1-2|TRBV24-1|TRBD1
CATSDRTGNGYTF
>TRBJ2-1|TRBV19|-
CASSLGQPNEQFF
>TRBJ2-3|TRBV28|-
CASSFGASLQDTQYF
>TRBJ1-2|TRBV19|TRBD1
CASSIPSRDRVNGYTF
>TRBJ2-5|TRBV19|TRBD2
CASSNLGGASRGETQYF
>TRBJ2-3|TRBV24-1|-
CATSGSTDTQYF
>TRBJ1-1|TRBV5-4|-
CASSGTVNTEAFF
>TRBJ1-1|TRBV3-1/TRBV3-2|TRBD1
CASSQASGTGGGAFF
>TRBJ1-2|TRBV19|TRBD1
CASSIGKTGVYGYTF
>TRBJ1-2|TRBV28|TRBD1
CASSLSKTGGGGYTF
>TRBJ1-1|TRBV10-3|-
CAISGLLGGLGTEAFF
>TRBJ2-2|TRBV19|-
CASSKVANTGELFF
>TRBJ1-6|TRBV19|TRBD1
CASASGTGYNSPLHF
>TRBJ2-2|TRBV6-5|-
CASSYSSSRNELFF